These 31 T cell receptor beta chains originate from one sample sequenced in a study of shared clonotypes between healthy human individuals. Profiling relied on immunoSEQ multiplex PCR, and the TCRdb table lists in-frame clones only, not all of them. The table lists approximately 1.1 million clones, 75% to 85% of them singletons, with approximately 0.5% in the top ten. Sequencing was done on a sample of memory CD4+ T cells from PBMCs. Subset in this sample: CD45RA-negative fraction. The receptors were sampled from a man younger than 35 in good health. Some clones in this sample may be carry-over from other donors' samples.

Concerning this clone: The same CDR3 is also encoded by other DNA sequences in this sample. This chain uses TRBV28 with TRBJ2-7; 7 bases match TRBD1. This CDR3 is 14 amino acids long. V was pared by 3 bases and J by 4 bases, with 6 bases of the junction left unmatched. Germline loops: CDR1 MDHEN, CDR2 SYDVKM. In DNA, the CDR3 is TGTGCCAGCAGTTTCATCGGGACAGAGTACGAGCAGTACTTC. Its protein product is CASSFIGTEYEQYF.

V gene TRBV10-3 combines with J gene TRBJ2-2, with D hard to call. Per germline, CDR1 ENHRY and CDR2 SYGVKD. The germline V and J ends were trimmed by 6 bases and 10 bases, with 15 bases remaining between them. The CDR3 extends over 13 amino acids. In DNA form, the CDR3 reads TGTGCCATCAGCTCGACACCCGGCCAGGAGCTGTTTTTT. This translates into CAISSTPGQELFF.

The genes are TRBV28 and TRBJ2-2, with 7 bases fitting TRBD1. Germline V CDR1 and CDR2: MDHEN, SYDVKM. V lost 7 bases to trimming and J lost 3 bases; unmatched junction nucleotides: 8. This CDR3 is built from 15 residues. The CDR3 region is CASTRQGRYTGELFF. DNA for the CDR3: TGTGCCAGCACTAGACAGGGAAGATACACCGGGGAGCTGTTTTTT.

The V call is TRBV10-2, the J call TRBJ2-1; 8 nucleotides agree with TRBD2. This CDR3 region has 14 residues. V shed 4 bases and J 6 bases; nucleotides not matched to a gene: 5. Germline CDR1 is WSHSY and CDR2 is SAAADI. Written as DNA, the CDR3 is TGCGCCAGCAGTGCATATAGCGGGGCCAATGAGCAGTTCTTC. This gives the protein CASSAYSGANEQFF.

CDR3: CASRDRGYEQYF. The CDR3 nucleotides read TGTGCCAGCCGGGACAGGGGCTACGAGCAGTACTTC. The chain uses TRBV28 and TRBJ2-7; TRBD1 matches 10 bases. The CDR3 runs to 12 residues. In germline, CDR1 is MDHEN, CDR2 SYDVKM. Trimming took 8 bases from V and 3 from J; bases not matched to a gene: 1.

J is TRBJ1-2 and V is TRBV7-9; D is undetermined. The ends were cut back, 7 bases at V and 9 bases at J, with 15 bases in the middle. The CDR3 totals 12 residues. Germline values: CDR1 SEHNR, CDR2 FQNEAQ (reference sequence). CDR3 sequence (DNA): TGTGCCAGCACCTTTTCGGCAACGAGCTACACCTTC. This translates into CASTFSATSYTF. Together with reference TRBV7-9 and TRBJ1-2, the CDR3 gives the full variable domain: DTGVSQNPRHKITKRGQNVTFRCDPISEHNRLYWYRQTLGQGPEFLTYFQNEAQLEKSRLLSDRFSAERPKGSFSTLEIQRTEQGDSAMYLCASTFSATSYTFGSGTRLTVV.

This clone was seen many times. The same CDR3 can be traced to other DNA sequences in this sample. The CDR3, as DNA: TGCGCCAGCAGTACGATGGGTGGACTAGCAGGCAGCAGCCGCTACGAGCAGTACTTC. Protein: CASSTMGGLAGSSRYEQYF. J is TRBJ2-7 and V is TRBV5-1; 8 nucleotides line up with TRBD2. This CDR3 contains 19 residues. Germline values: CDR1 SGHRS, CDR2 YFSETQ. J lost 3 bases, V lost 5 bases, and 22 bases had no gene match.

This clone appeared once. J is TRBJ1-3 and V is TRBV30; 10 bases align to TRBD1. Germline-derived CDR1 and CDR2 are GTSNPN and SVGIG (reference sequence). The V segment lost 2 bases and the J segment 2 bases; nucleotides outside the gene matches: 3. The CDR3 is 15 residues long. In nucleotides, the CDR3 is TGTGCCTGGAGTCCGGGACAGGGGACTGGAAACACCATATATTTT. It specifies CAWSPGQGTGNTIYF.

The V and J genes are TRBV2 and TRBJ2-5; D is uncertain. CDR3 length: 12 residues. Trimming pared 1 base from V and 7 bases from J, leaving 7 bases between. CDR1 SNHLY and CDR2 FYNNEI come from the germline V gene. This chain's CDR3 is CASSEDMTTQYF. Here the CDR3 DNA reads TGTGCCAGCAGTGAAGACATGACGACCCAGTACTTC.

CDR3 sequence reads: CASSPGQGGTDTQYF. CDR3 bases: TGTGCCAGCAGCCCGGGACAGGGGGGAACAGATACGCAGTATTTT. The chain joins TRBV11-3 to TRBJ2-3, with 11 bases lining up with TRBD1. This CDR3 is 15 amino acids long. V gave up 5 bases and J gave up 3 bases; unmatched junction bases: 4. CDR1 SGHNT and CDR2 YENEEA come from the germline V gene.

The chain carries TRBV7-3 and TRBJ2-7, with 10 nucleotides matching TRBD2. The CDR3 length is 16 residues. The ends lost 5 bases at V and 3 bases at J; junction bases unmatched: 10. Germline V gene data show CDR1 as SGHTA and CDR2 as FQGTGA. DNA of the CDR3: TGTGCCAGCAGCCAATATGGGACTAGCGCGGGCTACGAGCAGTACTTC. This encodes CASSQYGTSAGYEQYF. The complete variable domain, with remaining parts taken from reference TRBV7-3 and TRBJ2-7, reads GAGVSQTPSNKVTEKGKYVELRCDPISGHTALYWYRQSLGQGPEFLIYFQGTGAADDSGLPNDRFFAVRPEGSVSTLKIQRTERGDSAVYLCASSQYGTSAGYEQYFGPGTRLTVT.

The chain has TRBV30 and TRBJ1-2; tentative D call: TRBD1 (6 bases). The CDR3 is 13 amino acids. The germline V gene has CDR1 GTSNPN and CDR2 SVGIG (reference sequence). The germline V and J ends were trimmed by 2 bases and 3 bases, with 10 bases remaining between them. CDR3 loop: CAWSTQGYYGYTF. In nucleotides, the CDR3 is TGTGCCTGGAGTACACAGGGCTACTATGGCTACACCTTC.

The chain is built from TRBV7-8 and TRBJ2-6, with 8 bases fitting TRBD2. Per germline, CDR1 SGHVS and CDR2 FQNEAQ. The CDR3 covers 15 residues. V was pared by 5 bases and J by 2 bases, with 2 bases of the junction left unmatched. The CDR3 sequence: CASSRGGTGANVLTF. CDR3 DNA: TGTGCCAGCAGCCGGGGGGGGACTGGGGCCAACGTCCTGACTTTC.

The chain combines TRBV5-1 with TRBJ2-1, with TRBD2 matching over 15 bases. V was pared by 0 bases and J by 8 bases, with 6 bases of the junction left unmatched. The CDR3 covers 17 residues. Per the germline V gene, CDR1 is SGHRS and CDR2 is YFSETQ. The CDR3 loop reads CASSLDAGTSGRYEQFF. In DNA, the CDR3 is TGCGCCAGCAGCTTGGACGCCGGGACTAGCGGGAGGTATGAGCAGTTCTTC.

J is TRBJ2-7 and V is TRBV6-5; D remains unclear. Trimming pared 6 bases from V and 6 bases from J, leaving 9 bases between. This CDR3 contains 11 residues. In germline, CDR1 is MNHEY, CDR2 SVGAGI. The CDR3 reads CASRYQSEQYF. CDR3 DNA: TGTGCCAGCAGATATCAGAGCGAGCAGTACTTC.

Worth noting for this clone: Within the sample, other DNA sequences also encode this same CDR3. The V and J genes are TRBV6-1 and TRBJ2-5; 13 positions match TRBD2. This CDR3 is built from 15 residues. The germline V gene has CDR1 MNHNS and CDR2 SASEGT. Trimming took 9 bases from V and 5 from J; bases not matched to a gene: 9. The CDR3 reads CASRRLAGGGETQYF. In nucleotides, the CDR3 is TGTGCCAGTAGGCGACTAGCGGGGGGAGGGGAGACCCAGTACTTC.

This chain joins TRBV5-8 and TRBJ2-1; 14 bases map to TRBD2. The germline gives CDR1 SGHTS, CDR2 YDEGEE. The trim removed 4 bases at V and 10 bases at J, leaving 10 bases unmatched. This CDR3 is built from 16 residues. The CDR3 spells CASSIGTSGSPEEQFF. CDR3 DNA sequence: TGTGCCAGCAGCATAGGGACTAGCGGGAGTCCAGAGGAGCAGTTCTTC. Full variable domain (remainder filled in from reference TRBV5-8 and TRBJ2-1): EAGVTQSPTHLIKTRGQQATLRCSPISGHTSVYWYQQALGLGLQFLLWYDEGEERNRGNFPPRFSGRQFPNYSSELNVNALELEDSALYLCASSIGTSGSPEEQFFGPGTRLTVL.

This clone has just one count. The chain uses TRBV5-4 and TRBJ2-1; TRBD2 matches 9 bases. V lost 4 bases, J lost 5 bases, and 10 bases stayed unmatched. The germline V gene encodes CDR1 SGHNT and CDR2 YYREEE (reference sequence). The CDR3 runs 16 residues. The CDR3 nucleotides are TGTGCCAGCAGCCCCGGTTCGACTAGCGGACACAATGAGCAGTTCTTC. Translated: CASSPGSTSGHNEQFF.

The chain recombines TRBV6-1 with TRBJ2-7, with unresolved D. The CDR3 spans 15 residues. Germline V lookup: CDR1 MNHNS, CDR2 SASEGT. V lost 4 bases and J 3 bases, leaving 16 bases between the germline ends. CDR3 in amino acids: CASSAEPGEGYEQYF. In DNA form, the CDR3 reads TGTGCCAGCAGTGCCGAGCCGGGCGAAGGCTACGAGCAGTACTTC.

The CDR3 nucleotides read TGCAGTGCGGCGGCAGGATATGGCTACACCTTC. This encodes CSAAAGYGYTF. The genes are TRBV20-1 and TRBJ1-2; no clear D gene. The CDR3 runs 11 residues. Germline CDR1 is DFQATT and CDR2 is SNEGSKA (reference sequence). Trimming removed 6 bases from V and 5 bases from J, with 10 bases in between.

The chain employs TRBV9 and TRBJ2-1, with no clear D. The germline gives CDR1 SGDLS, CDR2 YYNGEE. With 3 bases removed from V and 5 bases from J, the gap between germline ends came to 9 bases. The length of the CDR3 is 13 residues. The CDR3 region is CASSATPNNEQFF. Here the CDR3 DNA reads TGTGCCAGCAGCGCGACCCCAAACAATGAGCAGTTCTTC.

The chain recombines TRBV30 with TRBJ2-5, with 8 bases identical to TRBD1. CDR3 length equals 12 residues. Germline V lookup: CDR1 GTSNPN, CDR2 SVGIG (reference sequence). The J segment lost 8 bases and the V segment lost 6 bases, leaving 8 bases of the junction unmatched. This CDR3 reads CACNGQGFTQYF. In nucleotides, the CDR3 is TGTGCCTGTAATGGACAGGGTTTCACCCAGTACTTC.

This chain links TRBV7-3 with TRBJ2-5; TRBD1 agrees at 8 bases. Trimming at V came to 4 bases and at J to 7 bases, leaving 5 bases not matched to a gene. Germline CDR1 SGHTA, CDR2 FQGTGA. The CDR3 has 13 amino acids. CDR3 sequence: CASSYGQGGTQYF. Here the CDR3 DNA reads TGTGCCAGCAGCTACGGACAGGGTGGGACCCAGTACTTC.

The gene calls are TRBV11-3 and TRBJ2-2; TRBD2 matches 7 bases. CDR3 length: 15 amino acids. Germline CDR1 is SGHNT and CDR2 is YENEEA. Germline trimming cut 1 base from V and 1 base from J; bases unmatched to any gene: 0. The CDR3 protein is CASSLAGGNTGELFF. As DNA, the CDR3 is TGTGCCAGCAGCTTAGCGGGAGGGAACACCGGGGAGCTGTTTTTT.

This CDR3 reads CASLGSPGDGDTEAFF. CDR3 coding DNA: TGCGCCAGCCTCGGTAGTCCGGGCGACGGGGACACTGAAGCTTTCTTT. This chain uses TRBV5-1 with TRBJ1-1; no definite D call. With 7 bases removed from V and 3 bases from J, the gap between germline ends came to 22 bases. The germline V gene encodes CDR1 SGHRS and CDR2 YFSETQ. There are 16 residues in the CDR3.

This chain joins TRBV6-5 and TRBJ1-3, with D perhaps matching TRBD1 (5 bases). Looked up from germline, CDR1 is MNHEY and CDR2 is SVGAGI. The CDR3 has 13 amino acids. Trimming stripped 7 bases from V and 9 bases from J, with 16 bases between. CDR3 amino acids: CASTRQGLGTIYF. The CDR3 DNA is TGTGCCAGCACTAGGCAGGGCTTAGGCACCATATATTTT.

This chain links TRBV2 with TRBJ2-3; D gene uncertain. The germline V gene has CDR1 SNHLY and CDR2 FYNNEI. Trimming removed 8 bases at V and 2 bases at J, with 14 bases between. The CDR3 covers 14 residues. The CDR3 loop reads CASGRAVDTDTQYF. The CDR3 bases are TGTGCCAGCGGTAGGGCAGTAGACACAGATACGCAGTATTTT.

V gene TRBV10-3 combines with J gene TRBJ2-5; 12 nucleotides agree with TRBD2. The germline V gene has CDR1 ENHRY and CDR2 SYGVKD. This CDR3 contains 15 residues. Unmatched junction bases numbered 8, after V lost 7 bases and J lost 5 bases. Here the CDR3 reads CAIKTSGRGDETQYF. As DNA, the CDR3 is TGTGCCATCAAGACTAGCGGGAGAGGTGATGAGACCCAGTACTTC.

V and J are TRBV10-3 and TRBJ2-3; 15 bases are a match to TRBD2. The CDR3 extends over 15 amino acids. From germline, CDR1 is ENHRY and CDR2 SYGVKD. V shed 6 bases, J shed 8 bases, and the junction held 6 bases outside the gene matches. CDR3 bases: TGTGCCATCAGCGGACTAGCGGGAGGGCCGGGTACGCAGTATTTT. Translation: CAISGLAGGPGTQYF.

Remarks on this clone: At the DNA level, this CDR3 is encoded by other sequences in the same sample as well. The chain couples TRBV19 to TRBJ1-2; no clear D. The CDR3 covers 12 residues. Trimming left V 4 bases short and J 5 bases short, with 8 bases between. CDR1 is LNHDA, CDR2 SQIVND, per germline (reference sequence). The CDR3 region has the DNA TGTGCCAGTAGTACCGGTCCTTATGGCTACACCTTC. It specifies CASSTGPYGYTF.

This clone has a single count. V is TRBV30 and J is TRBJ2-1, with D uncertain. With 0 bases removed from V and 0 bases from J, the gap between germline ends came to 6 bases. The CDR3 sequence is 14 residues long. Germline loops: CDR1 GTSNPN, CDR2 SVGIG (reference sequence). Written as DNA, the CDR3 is TGTGCCTGGAGTGTGACCCACTCCTACAATGAGCAGTTCTTC. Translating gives CAWSVTHSYNEQFF. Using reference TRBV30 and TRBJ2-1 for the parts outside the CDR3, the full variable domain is SQTIHQWPATLVQPVGSPLSLECTVEGTSNPNLYWYRQAAGRGLQLLFYSVGIGQISSEVPQNLSASRPQDRQFILSSKKLLLSDSGFYLCAWSVTHSYNEQFFGPGTRLTVL.